This T cell receptor beta chain was captured in a study of shared clonotypes between healthy human individuals. Looking at the study overall: Per-donor plates numbered three CD4 naive, three CD4 memory, two CD8 naive and one CD8 memory.

Germline values: CDR1 MNHEY, CDR2 SVGAGI. The CDR3 is 15 residues long. V was pared by 6 bases and J by 4 bases, with 16 bases between. The test was conducted at deep level. The authors' processing: Filtering differed because ImmunoSEQ produced junction-only sequences that carried no quality scores. This table comes from immunoSEQ multiplex PCR, and its TCRdb copy is limited to in-frame clones, with some not included. V and J calls and clone size come straight from that table; D and trimming were deduced from the DNA. The sample contains around 1.9 million clones, just over 90% of which appear only once. Terminally differentiated effector memory CD45RA+ cells were excluded from the naive CD8 cells, which were CD45RO-negative and positively selected for CCR7.

The sequenced sample consisted of naive CD8+ T cells from PBMCs. The gene calls are TRBV6-5 and TRBJ2-1; D gene uncertain. The origin of this receptor is a man aged 18 to 35 in good health. Some clones in this sample may be carry-over from other donors' samples. The CDR3 bases are TGTGCCAGCAGCCAAGGTCGGCTACAATACAATGAGCAGTTCTTC. This translates into CASSQGRLQYNEQFF.